This entry describes one TCR beta chain. Germline loops: CDR1 SGHDT, CDR2 YYEEEE. The CDR3 covers 15 residues. This entry is derived from a study of cytomegalovirus exposure and HLA in healthy donors. Primers for the PCR totalled 60 Vbeta and 13 Jbeta. Repertoires were generated with immunoSEQ multiplex PCR, while TCRdb's copy carries only in-frame clones and drops some. The sample has about 150,000 clones, 70% to 80% seen once. The sequenced material came from PBMCs. This rearrangement joins TRBV5-6 to TRBJ2-5; D gene ambiguous. The J call is doubtful: the DNA matches TRBJ2-7 better. This receptor was identified in a human donor in good health. This chain's CDR3 is CASSRPGPRSYEQYF. The DNA for the CDR3 is TGTGCCAGCAGCCGTCCAGGTCCCCGCTCCTACGAGCAGTACTTC.